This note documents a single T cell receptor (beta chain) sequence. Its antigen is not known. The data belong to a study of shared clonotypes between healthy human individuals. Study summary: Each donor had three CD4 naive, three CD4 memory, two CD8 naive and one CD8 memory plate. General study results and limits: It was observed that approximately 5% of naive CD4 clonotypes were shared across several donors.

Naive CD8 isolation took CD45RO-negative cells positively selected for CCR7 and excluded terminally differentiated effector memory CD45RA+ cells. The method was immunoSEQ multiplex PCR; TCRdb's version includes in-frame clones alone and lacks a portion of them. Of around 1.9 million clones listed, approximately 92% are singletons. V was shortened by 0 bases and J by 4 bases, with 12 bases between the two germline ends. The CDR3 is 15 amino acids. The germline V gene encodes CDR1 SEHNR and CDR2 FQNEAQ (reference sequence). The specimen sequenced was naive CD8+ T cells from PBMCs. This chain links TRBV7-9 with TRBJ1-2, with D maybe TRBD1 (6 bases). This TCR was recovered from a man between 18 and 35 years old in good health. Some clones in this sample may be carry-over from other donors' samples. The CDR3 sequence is CASSLAGRGSYGYTF. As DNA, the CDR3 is TGTGCCAGCAGCTTAGCAGGGAGGGGGTCCTATGGCTACACCTTC.